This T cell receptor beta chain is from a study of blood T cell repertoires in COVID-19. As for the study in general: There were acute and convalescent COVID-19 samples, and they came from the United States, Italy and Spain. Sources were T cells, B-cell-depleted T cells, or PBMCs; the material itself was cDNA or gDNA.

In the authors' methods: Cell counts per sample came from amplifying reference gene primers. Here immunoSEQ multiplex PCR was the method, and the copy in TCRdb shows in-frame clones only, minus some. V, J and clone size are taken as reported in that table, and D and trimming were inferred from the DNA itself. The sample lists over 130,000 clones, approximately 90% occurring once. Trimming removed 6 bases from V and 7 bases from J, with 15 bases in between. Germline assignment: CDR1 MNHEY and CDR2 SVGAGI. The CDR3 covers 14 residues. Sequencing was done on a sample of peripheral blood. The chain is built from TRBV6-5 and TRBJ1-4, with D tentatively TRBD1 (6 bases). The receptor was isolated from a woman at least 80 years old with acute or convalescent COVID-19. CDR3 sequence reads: CASSPGGAREKLFF. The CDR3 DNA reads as TGTGCCAGCAGCCCCGGGGGGGCACGTGAAAAACTGTTTTTT.